Listed below are T cell receptor beta chains from one sample, sequenced in a study of cytomegalovirus exposure and HLA in healthy donors. Assay used: immunoSEQ multiplex PCR; TCRdb lists only in-frame clones, some missing. The table records 85,000 to 130,000 clones, around 75% of them present only once. Material: PBMCs. These receptors all come from a male donor in good health and CMV-seropositive. CDR3s leave out the opening cysteine and the closing phenylalanine or tryptophan. Clone size is not always given. Where it is, it says once, few, many or a class for expanded clones.

TRBV30 | - | ALPDRENEQF
TRBV11-3 | - | ASSFRTSPFFSDTQY
TRBV6-6 | - | ASGRRGHEKLF
TRBV5-1 | - | ASSSRSLNTEAF
TRBV14 | - | ASSQAGGWSYEQY
TRBV5-1 | - | ASSLVAGGQETQY
TRBV15 | - | ATSRGGGNADTQY
TRBV5-1 | - | ASGPDGGPYEQY
TRBV7-9 | once | ASSPTTGSDYGYT
TRBV7-9 | - | ASSSLTSFYEQF
TRBV5-1 | - | ASSARLAGGIDNEQF
TRBV27 | - | ASSSSREGYGYT
TRBV6-5 | - | ASSFTSGGAVETQY
TRBV19 | - | ASSMGDSNQPQH
TRBV30 | - | AWSVPGIGAQH
TRBV6-5 | few | ATNPSGGETQY
TRBV7-2 | - | ASRSQGVGSYGYT
TRBV7-6 | - | ASSLGGIDNEQF
TRBV5-6 | - | ASSLGQGGNSPLH
TRBV18 | - | ASSPSPRETQY
TRBV28 | - | ASSLTRNTIY
TRBV7-3 | few | ASSTQENTEAF
TRBV10-2 | - | ASSEKTENTEAF
TRBV30 | - | AWSVSGQLDEKLF
TRBV7-9 | - | ASSLGLRHSGNTIY
TRBV2 | few | ASRVQGGTEAF
TRBV6-1 | once | ASSGTTYNEQF
TRBV5-1 | - | ASSLTGISNTGELF
TRBV19 | - | ASSIMASVADTQY
TRBV18 | - | ASSLNRGPNEKLF
TRBV7-8 | - | ASSPEDRSYEQY
TRBV19 | few | ASSLDGFNTEAF
TRBV5-6 | - | ASRPGLAGYTDTQY
TRBV18 | - | ASSDGGDGYT
TRBV4-3 | - | ASSQVGGGGNEQF
TRBV2 | - | ASKIGVDEQY
TRBV18 | - | ASSRGLAGIPPEQY
TRBV4-3 | - | ASSPTGSSYNEQF
TRBV2 | few | ASRAGGGYNEQF
TRBV7-2 | - | ASRSPPAGNEQY
TRBV11-3 | once | ASSLLANTEAF
TRBV7-9 | - | ASSLSLSGREAQY
TRBV4-3 | many | ASSQYRDTEAF
TRBV28 | - | ASSGQANQPQH
TRBV6-6 | - | ASSYGRDRADYGYT
TRBV19 | - | ASSIVFEGNTEAF
TRBV7-2 | - | ASSSPPNEQF
TRBV30 | - | AWSKQLYSGYT
TRBV11-3 | few | ASSLGAAGADTEAF
TRBV9 | - | ASRPPGDRGPDTQY
TRBV7-9 | - | ASSPTSGASYNEQF
TRBV4-1 | - | ASSQDRTGAGANVLT
TRBV25-1 | - | ASSEFQLASNEQF